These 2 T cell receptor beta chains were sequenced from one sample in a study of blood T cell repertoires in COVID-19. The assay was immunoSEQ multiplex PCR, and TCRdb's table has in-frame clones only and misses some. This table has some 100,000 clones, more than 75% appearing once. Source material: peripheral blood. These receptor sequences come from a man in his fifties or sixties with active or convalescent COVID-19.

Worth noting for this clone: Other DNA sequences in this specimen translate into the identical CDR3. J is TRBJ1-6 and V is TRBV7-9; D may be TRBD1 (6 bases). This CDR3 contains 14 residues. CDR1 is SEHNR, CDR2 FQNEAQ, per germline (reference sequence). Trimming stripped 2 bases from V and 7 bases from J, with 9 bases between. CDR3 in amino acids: CASSLSRGNSPLHF. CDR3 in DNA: TGTGCCAGCAGCTTAAGCAGGGGAAATTCACCCCTCCACTTT.

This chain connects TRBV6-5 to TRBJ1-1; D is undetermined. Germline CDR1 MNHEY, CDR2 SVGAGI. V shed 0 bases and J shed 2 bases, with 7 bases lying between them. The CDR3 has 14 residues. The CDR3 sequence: CASSYSEGNTEAFF. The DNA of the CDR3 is TGTGCCAGCAGTTACTCGGAGGGAAACACTGAAGCTTTCTTT.